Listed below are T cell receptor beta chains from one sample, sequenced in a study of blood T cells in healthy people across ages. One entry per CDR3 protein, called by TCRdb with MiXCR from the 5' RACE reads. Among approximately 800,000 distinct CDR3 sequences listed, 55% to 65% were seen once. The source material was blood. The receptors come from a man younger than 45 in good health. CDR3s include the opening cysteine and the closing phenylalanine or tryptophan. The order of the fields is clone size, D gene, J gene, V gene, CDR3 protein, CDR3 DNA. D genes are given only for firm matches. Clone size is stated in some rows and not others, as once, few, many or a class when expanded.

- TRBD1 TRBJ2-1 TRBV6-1 CASNPSGTGAEQFF TGTGCCAGCAATCCCTCCGGGACAGGCGCTGAGCAGTTCTTC
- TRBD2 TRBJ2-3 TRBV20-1 CSAPTTSGGAISTDTQYF TGCAGTGCTCCTACGACTAGCGGGGGGGCGATCAGCACAGATACGCAGTATTTT
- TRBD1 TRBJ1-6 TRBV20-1 CSARDPGQGAWSPLHF TGCAGTGCTAGAGATCCGGGACAGGGGGCTTGGTCACCCCTCCACTTT
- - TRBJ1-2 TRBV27 CASGEQGGYGYTF TGTGCCAGCGGTGAACAGGGTGGCTATGGCTACACCTTC
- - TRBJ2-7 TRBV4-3 CASSQREQSYEQYF TGCGCCAGCAGCCAAAGGGAGCAGAGCTACGAGCAGTACTTC
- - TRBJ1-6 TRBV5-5 CASSHRAINSPLHF TGTGCCAGCAGCCACCGGGCCATCAATTCACCCCTCCACTTT
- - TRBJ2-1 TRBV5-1 CASSLVRGRNEQFF TGCGCCAGCAGCTTGGTACGGGGTAGGAATGAGCAGTTCTTC
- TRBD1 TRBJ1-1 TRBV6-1 CASSLTGVPEAFF TGTGCCAGCAGTTTGACAGGGGTCCCTGAAGCTTTCTTT
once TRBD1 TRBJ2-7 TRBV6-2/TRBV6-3 CASRRTGVIHEQYF TGTGCCAGCAGAAGGACAGGGGTGATCCACGAGCAGTACTTC
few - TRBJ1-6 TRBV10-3 CAIRDSFNSPLHF TGTGCCATCAGAGATAGCTTCAATTCACCCCTCCACTTT
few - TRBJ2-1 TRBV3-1 CAGSTRNEQFF TGTGCCGGCAGCACCCGGAATGAGCAGTTCTTC
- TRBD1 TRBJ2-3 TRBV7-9 CASSRTGGLGDTQYF TGTGCCAGCAGCCGGACAGGGGGCCTTGGAGATACGCAGTATTTT
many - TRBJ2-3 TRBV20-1 CSARTSTDTQYF TGCAGTGCCAGGACTAGCACAGATACGCAGTATTTT
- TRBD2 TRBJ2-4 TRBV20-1 CSARTGGGGNIQYF TGCAGTGCTAGAACGGGGGGAGGTGGAAACATTCAGTACTTC
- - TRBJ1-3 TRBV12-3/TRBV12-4 CASSLRGVSGNTIYF TGTGCCAGCAGTCTCCGGGGAGTCTCTGGAAACACCATATATTTT
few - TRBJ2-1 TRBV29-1 CSPSEDNEQFF TGCAGCCCCTCGGAAGACAATGAGCAGTTCTTC
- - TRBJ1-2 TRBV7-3 CASSLRGGILYGYTF TGTGCCAGCAGCTTAAGGGGAGGGATACTCTATGGCTACACCTTC
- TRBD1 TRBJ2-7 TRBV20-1 CSATIHRGQNYGQYF TGCAGTGCTACTATCCACAGGGGGCAGAACTACGGGCAGTACTTC
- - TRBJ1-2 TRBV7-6 CASSSYGQHSANYGYTF TGTGCCAGCAGCTCCTACGGGCAGCATAGCGCGAACTATGGCTACACCTTC
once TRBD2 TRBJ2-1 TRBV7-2 CASSNGLALNNEQFF TGTGCCAGCAGCAACGGACTAGCTCTGAACAATGAGCAGTTCTTC
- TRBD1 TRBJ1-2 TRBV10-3 CAIAVTGPNYGYTF TGTGCCATAGCCGTGACAGGGCCAAACTATGGCTACACCTTC
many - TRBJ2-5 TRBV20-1 CSAQSPGPQETQYF TGCAGTGCTCAAAGTCCGGGACCCCAAGAGACCCAGTACTTC
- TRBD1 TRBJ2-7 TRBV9 CASSVAGTGNEQYF TGTGCCAGCAGCGTAGCAGGGACAGGGAACGAGCAGTACTTC
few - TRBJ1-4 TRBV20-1 CSAKFGAQGEKLFF TGCAGTGCTAAGTTCGGGGCTCAAGGTGAAAAACTGTTTTTT
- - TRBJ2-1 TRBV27 CASSDPRQIWEQFF TGTGCCAGCAGTGACCCCCGACAGATATGGGAGCAGTTCTTC
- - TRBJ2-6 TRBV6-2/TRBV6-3 CASSYTGQGVAGANVLTF TGTGCCAGCAGTTACACGGGGCAGGGCGTCGCGGGGGCCAACGTCCTGACTTTC
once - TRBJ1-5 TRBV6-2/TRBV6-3 CASSFRGTSNQPQHF TGTGCCAGCAGTTTCAGGGGCACTAGCAATCAGCCCCAGCATTTT
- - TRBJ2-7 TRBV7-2 CASSRTITGYEQYF TGTGCCAGCAGCCGTACAATAACTGGCTACGAGCAGTACTTC
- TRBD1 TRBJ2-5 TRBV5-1 CASRSTGTAETQYF TGCGCCAGCAGATCAACCGGGACAGCCGAGACCCAGTACTTC
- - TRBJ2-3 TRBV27 CASSNVVLVPTDTQYF TGTGCCAGCAGTAACGTAGTTTTGGTTCCCACAGATACGCAGTATTTT
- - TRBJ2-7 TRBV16 CVSKKQWGPTYEQYF TGTGTCAGCAAAAAACAATGGGGCCCAACCTACGAGCAGTACTTC
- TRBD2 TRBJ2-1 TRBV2 CASMTSGRNEQFF TGTGCCAGCATGACTAGCGGGAGGAATGAGCAGTTCTTC
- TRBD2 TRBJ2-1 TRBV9 CASSVGTSGGAGEQFF TGTGCCAGCAGCGTAGGGACTAGCGGGGGGGCTGGTGAGCAGTTCTTC
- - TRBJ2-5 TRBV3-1 CASSYRGGRYQETQYF TGTGCCAGCAGCTACCGCGGGGGCCGGTACCAAGAGACCCAGTACTTC
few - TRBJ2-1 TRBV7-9 CASNPGYNEQFF TGTGCCAGCAATCCCGGTTACAATGAGCAGTTCTTC
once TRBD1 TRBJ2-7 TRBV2 CASSEGVGQDPYEQYF TGTGCCAGCAGTGAAGGGGTGGGACAGGACCCCTACGAGCAGTACTTC
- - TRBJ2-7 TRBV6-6 CASSYGGQGSYEQYF TGTGCCAGCAGTTATGGGGGGCAGGGGTCCTACGAGCAGTACTTC
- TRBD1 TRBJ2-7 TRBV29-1 CSVGKDRGANEQYF TGCAGCGTTGGAAAAGACAGGGGGGCGAACGAGCAGTACTTC
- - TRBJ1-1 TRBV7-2 CASGGAEAFF TGTGCCAGCGGTGGGGCTGAAGCTTTCTTT
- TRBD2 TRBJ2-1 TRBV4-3 CASSSYSGNEQFF TGCGCCAGCAGCTCTTATAGCGGGAATGAGCAGTTCTTC
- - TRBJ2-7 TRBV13 CASSSNPSYEQYF TGTGCCAGCAGCTCGAATCCTTCCTACGAGCAGTACTTC
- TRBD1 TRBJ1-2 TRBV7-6 CASSPDTDRVGCTF TGTGCCAGCAGCCCGGATACCGACAGGGTAGGCTGCACCTTC
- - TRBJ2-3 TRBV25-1 CASSEISKVTTDTQYF TGTGCCAGCAGTGAAATTAGTAAAGTTACCACAGATACGCAGTATTTT
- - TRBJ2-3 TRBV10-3 CAIGAQSTDTQYF TGTGCCATTGGGGCCCAGAGCACAGATACGCAGTATTTT
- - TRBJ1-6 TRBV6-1 CASRIEGNNSPLHF TGTGCCAGCAGAATCGAGGGGAATAATTCACCCCTCCACTTT
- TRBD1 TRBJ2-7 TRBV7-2 CASSYGQGINEQYF TGTGCCAGCAGCTACGGACAGGGGATCAACGAGCAGTACTTC
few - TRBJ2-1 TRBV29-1 CSVIEEQFF TGCAGCGTTATAGAGGAGCAGTTCTTC
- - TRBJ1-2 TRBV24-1 CATSAAETRYGYTF TGTGCCACCAGTGCGGCAGAGACACGCTATGGCTACACCTTC
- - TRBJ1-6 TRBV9 CASSERPDAGSPLHF TGTGCCAGCAGCGAAAGACCTGATGCAGGCTCACCCCTCCACTTT
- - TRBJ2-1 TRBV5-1 CASSSAQGFSYNEQFF TGCGCCAGCAGCTCGGCCCAGGGTTTCTCCTACAATGAGCAGTTCTTC
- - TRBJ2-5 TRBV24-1 CATSLVGASTETQYF TGTGCCACCAGCTTAGTGGGCGCTTCCACGGAGACCCAGTACTTC
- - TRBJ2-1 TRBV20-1 CSARDLARRDEQFF TGCAGTGCTAGAGATCTGGCTAGAAGGGACGAGCAGTTCTTC
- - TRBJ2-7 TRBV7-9 CTSSLGSWDSYEQYF TGTACCAGCAGCTTAGGGTCTTGGGATTCCTACGAGCAGTACTTC